Listed here are 2 T cell receptor beta chains from one sample, sequenced in a study of cytomegalovirus exposure and HLA in healthy donors. PCR involved 60 Vbeta and 13 Jbeta primers. Repertoires were generated with immunoSEQ multiplex PCR, while TCRdb's copy carries only in-frame clones and drops some. The sample lists about 130,000 clones; roughly 80% were seen once. The sample comprised PBMCs. The origin of the receptors is a woman aged 55-70 years in good health and CMV-seronegative.

V is TRBV2 and J is TRBJ2-7; 10 bases are a match to TRBD1. The V gene's germline CDR1 is SNHLY and CDR2 FYNNEI. With 7 bases clipped from V and 3 bases from J, the junction kept 15 bases outside the gene matches. This CDR3 region has 17 residues. The CDR3: CASIPDRGTGAFYEQYF. In nucleotides, the CDR3 is TGTGCCAGCATTCCGGACAGGGGGACCGGGGCCTTCTACGAGCAGTACTTC.

This clone appeared a few times. This chain links TRBV27 with TRBJ2-1; 11 bases map to TRBD1. Germline assignment: CDR1 MNHEY and CDR2 SMNVEV (reference sequence). The CDR3 has 19 residues. Losses at the gene ends were 2 bases for V and 6 bases for J; bases not matched to a gene: 15. In DNA, the CDR3 is TGTGCCAGCAGTTTAGTTGGTCGGGTCGGGGACAGGGGGAGCAATGAGCAGTTCTTC. Protein product: CASSLVGRVGDRGSNEQFF.